This entry features one T cell receptor (beta chain) sequence. What this receptor recognizes is not known. It has no much larger one-base neighbor in the sample; base qualities were not kept. The library was prepared using the immunoSEQ multiplex PCR assay. RNA was extracted from all samples and reverse transcribed into cDNA, which served as template for TCR sequencing. First-strand cDNA was synthesized using SuperScript III with a 2:1 mix of oligo-dT and random hexamers. A synthetic immune receptor repertoire was used to assess amplification bias, and residual bias was removed computationally. In the authors' own workflow: Raw reads were preprocessed to remove errors, and CDR3 was defined according to IMGT conventions as the region from the conserved cysteine to phenylalanine. Clonality was calculated as 1 minus Shannon entropy normalized by log2 of the number of productive unique TCRs. Scalp TCRbeta sequences were cross-referenced with sorted blood CD4 and CD8 repertoires so that the CD4 or CD8 identity of scalp clones could be inferred. TCRdb's version of the immuneACCESS table is confined to in-frame rearrangements and falls short of the full clone set. An unresolved V gene accounts for under half of the shortfall where checked; the remainder is of unknown origin. V and J calls plus clone size are reproduced from that table; the DNA served to infer D and trimming. The sample records around 180,000 clones, roughly 70% of which are singletons. The biggest ten clones account for about 1.3% of the sample.

The entry originates in a study of CD8+ T cells in alopecia areata (dated by TCRdb to the late 2010s). Background on the whole study: Treated patients were enrolled in an open-label pilot trial of oral tofacitinib at 5 to 10 mg twice daily for moderate-to-severe alopecia areata. immunoSEQ multiplex PCR using 35 Vbeta forward primers and 13 Jbeta reverse primers was used to amplify TCRbeta CDR3 regions. RNA was extracted with the PAXgene miRNA kit for fixed scalp, the miRNeasy kit for PBMCs, and the RNeasy kit for mouse skin. Disease severity in treated patients was measured with the SALT score, which quantifies the percentage of affected scalp surface area. Patients on tofacitinib were biopsied at baseline and after 4 and 24 weeks of treatment, and several of the patients also had a later scalp biopsy. Scalp tissue and sorted CD4+ and CD8+ peripheral blood T cells from patchy and totalis/universalis alopecia areata patients and from healthy controls were covered by human TCRbeta sequencing. Patients received tofacitinib for 6 to 18 months and were then followed off drug for 6 months to check for delayed response and recurrence. High-throughput TCRbeta sequencing was used to examine T cell clonal expansion in alopecia areata in both the C3H/HeJ mouse model and human patients. Clonality in the scalp was compared among normal scalp (n=4), patchy alopecia areata scalp (n=8), and alopecia totalis/universalis scalp (n=8). What the research found in general, with its limitations: Higher clonality and more expanded CD8+ clones were observed in lesional scalp than in normal scalp, particularly in alopecia totalis/universalis, a finding suggestive of antigenic drive. With tofacitinib, both scalp clonality and the number of expanded CD8+ clones among the top 100 scalp clones went down significantly. Resident alphabeta T cells in normal human skin are also sequenced, complicating scalp TCR repertoire analysis, unlike mouse skin dominated by gammadelta T cells. Because the treated cohort was small and included a single nonresponder, larger studies are needed to assess links between baseline CD8+ expansion and response. Compared with mice, TCR sequences shared between patients were less clear, possibly partly because of HLA diversity across the patient population. Many expanded lesional clones persisted in scalp and blood during tofacitinib treatment, which may partly explain relapse after stopping treatment.

The treatment or condition label for this specimen denotes: oral pan-JAK inhibitor, 5-10 mg twice daily. Peripheral blood and lesional scalp punch biopsies were obtained from patients with alopecia areata. PBMCs were isolated by density centrifugation and stained for CD3, CD4 and CD8, and CD4+ and CD8+ T cells were sorted on a FACSAria. Sequences SGHRS (CDR1) and YFSETQ (CDR2) are obtained from the germline V gene. At the junction V is shortened by 4 bases and J by 2 bases; bases outside the gene matches: 5. The CDR3 runs 15 residues from the cysteine to the phenylalanine. The CDR3 DNA has 45 bases and is translated from base 1.

This material consisted of CD4+ T cells sorted from blood, taken around week 50, from a patient treated with tofacitinib. The receptor chain draws on TRBV5-1 and TRBJ1-2, and TRBD1 matches 10 of the central bases. This TCR was recovered from a human donor with alopecia areata. Read as DNA, the sequence is TGCGCCAGCAGCCTTCCGGGACAGGGGAACTATGGCTACACCTTC. It codes for CASSLPGQGNYGYTF.